One and the same sample provided the 8 T cell receptor beta chains below, sequenced in a study of T cell repertoires in cytomegalovirus infection. The antigens for these receptors are not known. MiXCR was run by TCRdb on the reads, yielding one entry per CDR3 protein. The profile shows 650,000 to 900,000 distinct CDR3 sequences, approximately 29% of them singletons. The material sequenced was cultured CD8+ T cells from PBMCs, taken from culture after CMV antigen stimulation. The origin of the receptors is a human donor in good health (CMV status not recorded). Some clones in this sample may be carry-over from other donors' samples.

The chain combines TRBV6-5 with TRBJ2-3; 8 nucleotides align to TRBD2. J lost 3 bases, V lost 8 bases, and 13 bases had no gene match. Germline CDR1 and CDR2: MNHEY and SVGAGI. The CDR3 length is 16 residues. The CDR3 coding sequence is TGTGCCAGCGGATTCCCGGGACTAGAATTTACAGATACGCAGTATTTT. Its translation: CASGFPGLEFTDTQYF.

V usage is TRBV28 and J usage is TRBJ2-1; D possibly corresponds to TRBD2 (7 bases). The V and J ends lost 5 bases and 4 bases respectively, with 15 bases between them. Germline loops: CDR1 MDHEN, CDR2 SYDVKM. The CDR3 is 15 amino acids. CDR3 in DNA: TGTGCCAGCAGTCTGGGGGGGCCGAGATACAATGAGCAGTTCTTC. It codes for CASSLGGPRYNEQFF.

At least ten counts were recorded for this clonotype. This chain joins TRBV7-8 and TRBJ1-2, with D tentatively TRBD1 (6 bases). The CDR3 runs to 14 residues. The V and J ends lost 1 base and 7 bases respectively, with 13 bases between them. Germline V gene lookup returns CDR1 SGHVS and CDR2 FQNEAQ. The CDR3 region is CASSLGTEGSGYTF. The DNA of the CDR3 is TGTGCCAGCAGCTTAGGGACAGAGGGAAGTGGCTACACCTTC.

This clonotype was recorded at least ten times. The CDR3 DNA sequence: TGTGCCAGCAGCTTCCTTAGCGGGGGAGGAGGCCACGAGCAGTACGTC. Translated, it gives CASSFLSGGGGHEQYV. The chain combines TRBV7-2 with TRBJ2-7; 9 bases match TRBD2. Germline CDR1 SGHTA, CDR2 FQGNSA. With V trimmed by 3 bases and J by 5 bases, 11 bases remained unmatched. The CDR3 extends over 16 amino acids.

V and J are TRBV5-1 and TRBJ1-2; D not resolved. CDR3 size: 15 residues. The V and J ends lost 0 bases and 0 bases respectively, with 9 bases between them. Per germline, CDR1 SGHRS and CDR2 YFSETQ. DNA for the CDR3: TGCGCCAGCAGCTTGGTCCCAGGTTCTAACTATGGCTACACCTTC. Protein sequence: CASSLVPGSNYGYTF.

This clonotype was observed at least ten times. The chain links TRBV12-3 or TRBV12-4 to TRBJ2-5; weak D call: TRBD2 (5 bases). V dropped 3 bases and J dropped 2 bases, with 7 bases sitting between them. The CDR3 contains 13 residues. This CDR3 is CASSFGNQETQYF. The CDR3 nucleotides are TGTGCCAGCAGTTTCGGGAATCAAGAGACCCAGTACTTC.

The chain uses TRBV15 and TRBJ1-5, with TRBD1 matching over 7 bases. The CDR3 consists of 17 residues. V shed 1 base, J shed 0 bases, and the junction held 6 bases outside the gene matches. Germline CDR1 LNHNV, CDR2 YYDKDF (reference sequence). The CDR3 protein is CATSRVTGSYSNQPQHF. Written as DNA, the CDR3 is TGTGCCACCAGCAGAGTGACAGGGTCCTATAGCAATCAGCCCCAGCATTTT.

The chain joins TRBV2 to TRBJ1-4; D is unclear. CDR1 is SNHLY, CDR2 FYNNEI, per germline. Trimming removed 8 bases from V and 0 bases from J, with 4 bases in between. This CDR3 contains 12 residues. The CDR3 reads CASLATNEKLFF. DNA of the CDR3: TGTGCCAGCCTTGCAACTAATGAAAAACTGTTTTTT.